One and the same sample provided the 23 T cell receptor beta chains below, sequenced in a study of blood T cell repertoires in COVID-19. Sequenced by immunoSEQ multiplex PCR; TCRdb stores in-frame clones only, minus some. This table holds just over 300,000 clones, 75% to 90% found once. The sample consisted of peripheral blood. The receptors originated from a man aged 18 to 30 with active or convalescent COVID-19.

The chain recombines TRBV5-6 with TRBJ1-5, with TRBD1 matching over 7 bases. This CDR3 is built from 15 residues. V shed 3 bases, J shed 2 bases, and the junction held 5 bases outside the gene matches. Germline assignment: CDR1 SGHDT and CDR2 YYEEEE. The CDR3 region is CASSSRGRGNQPQHF. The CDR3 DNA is TGTGCCAGCAGCTCGAGGGGGCGCGGCAATCAGCCCCAGCATTTT.

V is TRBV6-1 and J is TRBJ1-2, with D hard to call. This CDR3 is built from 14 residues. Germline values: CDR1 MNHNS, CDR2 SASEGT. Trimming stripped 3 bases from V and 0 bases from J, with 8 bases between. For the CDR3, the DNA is TGTGCCAGCAGTGAGAGGGCAACTAACTATGGCTACACCTTC. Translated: CASSERATNYGYTF.

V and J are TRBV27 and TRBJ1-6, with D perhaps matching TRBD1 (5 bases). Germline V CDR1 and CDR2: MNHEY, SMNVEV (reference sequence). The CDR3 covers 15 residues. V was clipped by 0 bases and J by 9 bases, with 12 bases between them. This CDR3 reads CASSLSPGHASPLHF. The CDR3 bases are TGTGCCAGCAGTTTATCGCCCGGACACGCTTCACCCCTCCACTTT.

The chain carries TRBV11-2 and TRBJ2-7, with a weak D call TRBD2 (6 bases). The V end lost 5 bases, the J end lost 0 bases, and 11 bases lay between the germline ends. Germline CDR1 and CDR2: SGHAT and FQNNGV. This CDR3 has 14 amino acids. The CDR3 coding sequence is TGTGCCAGCAGCCGATGGGGGGACTCCTACGAGCAGTACTTC. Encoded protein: CASSRWGDSYEQYF.

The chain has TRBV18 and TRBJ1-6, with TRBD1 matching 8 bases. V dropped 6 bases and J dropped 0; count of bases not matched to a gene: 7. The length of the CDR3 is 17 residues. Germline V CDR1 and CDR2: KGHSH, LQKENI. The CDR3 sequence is CASSQTGASSYNSPLHF. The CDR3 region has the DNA TGTGCCAGCTCGCAGACAGGGGCTAGCTCCTATAATTCACCCCTCCACTTT.

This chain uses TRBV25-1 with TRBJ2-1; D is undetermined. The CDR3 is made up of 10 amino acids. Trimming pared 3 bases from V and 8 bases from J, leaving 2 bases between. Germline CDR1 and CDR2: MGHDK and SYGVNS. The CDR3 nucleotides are TGTGCCAGCAGTGACTATGAGCAGTTCTTC. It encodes CASSDYEQFF.

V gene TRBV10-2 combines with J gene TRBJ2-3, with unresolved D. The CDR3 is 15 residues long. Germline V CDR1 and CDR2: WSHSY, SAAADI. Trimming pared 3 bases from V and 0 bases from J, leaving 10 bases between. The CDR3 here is CASSDWLVSTDTQYF. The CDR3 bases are TGCGCCAGCAGTGATTGGCTAGTCAGCACAGATACGCAGTATTTT.

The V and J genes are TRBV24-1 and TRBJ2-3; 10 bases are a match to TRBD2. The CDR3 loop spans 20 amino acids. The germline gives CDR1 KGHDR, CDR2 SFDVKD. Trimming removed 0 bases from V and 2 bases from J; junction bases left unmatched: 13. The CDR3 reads CATSDLQGLAGAIYTDTQYF. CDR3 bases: TGTGCCACCAGTGATTTGCAGGGGCTAGCGGGGGCGATATACACAGATACGCAGTATTTT.

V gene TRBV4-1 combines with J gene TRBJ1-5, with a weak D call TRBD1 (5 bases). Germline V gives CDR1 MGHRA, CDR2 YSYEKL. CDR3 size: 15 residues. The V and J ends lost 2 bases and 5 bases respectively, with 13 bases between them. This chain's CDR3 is CASSQPTGADQPQHF. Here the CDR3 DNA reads TGCGCCAGCAGCCAACCAACAGGTGCCGATCAGCCCCAGCATTTT.

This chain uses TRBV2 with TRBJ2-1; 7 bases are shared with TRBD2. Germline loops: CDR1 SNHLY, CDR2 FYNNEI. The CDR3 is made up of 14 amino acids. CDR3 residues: CSQHMIGGGNEQFF. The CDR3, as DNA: TGTAGCCAGCATATGATTGGGGGGGGCAATGAGCAGTTCTTC. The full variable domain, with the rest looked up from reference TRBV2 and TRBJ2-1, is EPEVTQTPSHQVTQMGQEVILRCVPISNHLYFYWYRQILGQKVEFLVSFYNNEISEKSEIFDDQFSVERPDGSNFTLKIRSTKLEDSAMYFCSQHMIGGGNEQFFGPGTRLTVL.

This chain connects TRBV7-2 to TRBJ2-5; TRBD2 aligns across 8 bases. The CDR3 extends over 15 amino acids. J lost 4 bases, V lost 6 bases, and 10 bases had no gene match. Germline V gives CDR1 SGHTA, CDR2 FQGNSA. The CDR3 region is CASSWSGTRRETQYF. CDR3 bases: TGTGCCAGCAGTTGGTCCGGGACTAGGCGAGAGACCCAGTACTTC.

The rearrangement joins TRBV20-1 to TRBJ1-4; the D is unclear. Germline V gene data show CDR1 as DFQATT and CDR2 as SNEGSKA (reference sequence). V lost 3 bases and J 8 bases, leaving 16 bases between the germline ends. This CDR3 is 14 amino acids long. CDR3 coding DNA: TGCAGTGCTAGTGGGGTGACACAAGGAGAAAAACTGTTTTTT. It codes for CSASGVTQGEKLFF.

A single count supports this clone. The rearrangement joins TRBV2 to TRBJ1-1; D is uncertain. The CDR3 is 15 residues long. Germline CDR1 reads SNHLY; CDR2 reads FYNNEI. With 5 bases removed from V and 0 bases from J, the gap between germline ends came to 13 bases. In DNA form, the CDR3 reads TGTGCCAGCAGTAACAGTCTCCCGATGAACACTGAAGCTTTCTTT. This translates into CASSNSLPMNTEAFF.

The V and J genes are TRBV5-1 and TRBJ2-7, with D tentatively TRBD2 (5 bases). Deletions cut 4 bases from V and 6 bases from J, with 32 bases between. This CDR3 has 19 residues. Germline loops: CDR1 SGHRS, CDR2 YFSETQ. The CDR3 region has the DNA TGCGCCAGCAGCCCCAACCCAACAACTTTCCGGGGTAAGTCGGGCGAGCAGTACTTC. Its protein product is CASSPNPTTFRGKSGEQYF.

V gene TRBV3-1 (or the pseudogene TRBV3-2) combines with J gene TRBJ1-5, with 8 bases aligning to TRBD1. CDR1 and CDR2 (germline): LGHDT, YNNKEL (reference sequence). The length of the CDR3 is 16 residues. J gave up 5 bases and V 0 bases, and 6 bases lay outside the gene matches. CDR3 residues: CASSQEGQGGHQPQHF. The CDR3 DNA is TGTGCCAGCAGCCAAGAAGGACAGGGTGGGCATCAGCCCCAGCATTTT.

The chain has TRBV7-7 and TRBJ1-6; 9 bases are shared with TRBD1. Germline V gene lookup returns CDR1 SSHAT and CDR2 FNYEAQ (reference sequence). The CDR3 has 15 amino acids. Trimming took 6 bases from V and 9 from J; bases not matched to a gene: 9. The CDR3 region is CASSDGTGIGSPLHF. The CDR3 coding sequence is TGTGCCAGCAGTGACGGGACAGGGATTGGTTCACCCCTCCACTTT.

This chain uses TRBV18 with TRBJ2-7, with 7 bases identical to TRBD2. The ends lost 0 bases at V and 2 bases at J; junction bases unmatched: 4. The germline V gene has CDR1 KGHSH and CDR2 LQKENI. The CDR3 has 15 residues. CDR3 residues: CASSPPGTTTYEQYF. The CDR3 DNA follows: TGTGCCAGCTCACCACCGGGGACTACAACCTACGAGCAGTACTTC.

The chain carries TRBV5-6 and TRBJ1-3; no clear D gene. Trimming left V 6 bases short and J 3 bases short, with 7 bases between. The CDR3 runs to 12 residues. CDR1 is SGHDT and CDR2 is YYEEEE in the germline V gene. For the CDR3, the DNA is TGTGCCAGCACGCGAGGTGGAAACACCATATATTTT. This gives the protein CASTRGGNTIYF. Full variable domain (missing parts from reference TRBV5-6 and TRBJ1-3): DAGVTQSPTHLIKTRGQQVTLRCSPKSGHDTVSWYQQALGQGPQFIFQYYEEEERQRGNFPDRFSGHQFPNYSSELNVNALLLGDSALYLCASTRGGNTIYFGEGSWLTVV.

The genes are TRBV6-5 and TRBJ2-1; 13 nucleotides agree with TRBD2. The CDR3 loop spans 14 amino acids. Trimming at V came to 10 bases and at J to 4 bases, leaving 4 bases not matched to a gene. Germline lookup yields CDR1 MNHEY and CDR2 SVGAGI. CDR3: CATRTSGGYNEQFF. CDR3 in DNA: TGTGCCACCCGGACTAGCGGGGGTTACAATGAGCAGTTCTTC.

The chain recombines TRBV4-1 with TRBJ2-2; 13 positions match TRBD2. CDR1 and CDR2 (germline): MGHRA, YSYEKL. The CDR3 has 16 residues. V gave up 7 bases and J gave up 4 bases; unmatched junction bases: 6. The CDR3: CASTETSGRPTGELFF. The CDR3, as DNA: TGCGCCAGCACCGAGACTAGCGGGAGGCCCACCGGGGAGCTGTTTTTT.

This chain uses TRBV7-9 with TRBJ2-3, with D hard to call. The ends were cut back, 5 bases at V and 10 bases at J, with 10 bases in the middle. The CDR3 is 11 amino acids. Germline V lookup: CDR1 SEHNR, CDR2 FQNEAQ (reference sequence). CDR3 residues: CASSTFEAQYF. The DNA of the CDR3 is TGTGCCAGCAGCACCTTCGAGGCGCAGTATTTT.

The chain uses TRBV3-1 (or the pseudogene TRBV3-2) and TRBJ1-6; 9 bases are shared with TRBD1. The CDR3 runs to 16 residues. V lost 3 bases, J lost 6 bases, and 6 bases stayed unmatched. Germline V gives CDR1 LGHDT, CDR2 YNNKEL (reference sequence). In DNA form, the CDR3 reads TGTGCCAGCAGCCACTTACAGGGGGCGCTTAATTCACCCCTCCACTTT. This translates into CASSHLQGALNSPLHF.

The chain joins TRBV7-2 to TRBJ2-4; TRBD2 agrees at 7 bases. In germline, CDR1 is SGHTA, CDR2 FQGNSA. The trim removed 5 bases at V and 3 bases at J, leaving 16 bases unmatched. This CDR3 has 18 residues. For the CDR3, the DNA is TGTGCCAGCAGCGGGGAGGGCGGGCGACGTTTCGGCAAAAACATTCAGTACTTC. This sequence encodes CASSGEGGRRFGKNIQYF.